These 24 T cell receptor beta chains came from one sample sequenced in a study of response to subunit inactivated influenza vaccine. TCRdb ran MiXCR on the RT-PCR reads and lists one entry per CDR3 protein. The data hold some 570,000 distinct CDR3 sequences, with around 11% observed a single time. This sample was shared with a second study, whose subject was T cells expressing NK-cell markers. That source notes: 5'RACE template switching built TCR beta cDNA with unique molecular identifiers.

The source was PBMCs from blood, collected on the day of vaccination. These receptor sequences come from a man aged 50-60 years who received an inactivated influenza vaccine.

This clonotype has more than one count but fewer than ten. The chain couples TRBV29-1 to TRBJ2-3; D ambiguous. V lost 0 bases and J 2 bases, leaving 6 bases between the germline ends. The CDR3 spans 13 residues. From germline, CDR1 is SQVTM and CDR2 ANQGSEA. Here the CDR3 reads CSVEDPPTDTQYF. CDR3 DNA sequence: TGCAGCGTTGAAGATCCGCCCACAGATACGCAGTATTTT.

CDR3 protein: CSTGLAGGYNEQFF. In DNA, the CDR3 is TGCAGCACCGGACTAGCGGGAGGATACAATGAGCAGTTCTTC. The chain employs TRBV29-1 and TRBJ2-1; 14 positions agree with TRBD2. CDR3 length equals 14 residues. CDR1 and CDR2 (germline): SQVTM, ANQGSEA. V was clipped by 8 bases and J by 4 bases; unmatched bases: 4.

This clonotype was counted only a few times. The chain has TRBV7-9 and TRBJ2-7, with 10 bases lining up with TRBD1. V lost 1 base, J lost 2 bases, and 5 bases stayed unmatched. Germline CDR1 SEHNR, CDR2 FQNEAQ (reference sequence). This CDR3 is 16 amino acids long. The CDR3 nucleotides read TGTGCCAGCAGCTTAGTGGGGGACAGGGGTACCTACGAGCAGTACTTC. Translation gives CASSLVGDRGTYEQYF.

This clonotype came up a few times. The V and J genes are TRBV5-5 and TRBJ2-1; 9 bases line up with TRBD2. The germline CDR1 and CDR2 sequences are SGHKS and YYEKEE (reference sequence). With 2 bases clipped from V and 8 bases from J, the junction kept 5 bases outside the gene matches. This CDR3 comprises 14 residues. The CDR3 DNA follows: TGTGCCAGCAGCTTCGGGACTAGCAAATATGAGCAGTTCTTC. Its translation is CASSFGTSKYEQFF.

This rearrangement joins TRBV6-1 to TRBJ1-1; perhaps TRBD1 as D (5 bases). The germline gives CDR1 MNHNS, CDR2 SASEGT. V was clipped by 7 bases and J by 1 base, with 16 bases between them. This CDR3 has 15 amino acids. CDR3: CASIDRGGGNTEAFF. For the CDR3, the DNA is TGTGCCAGCATCGACCGGGGGGGAGGGAACACTGAAGCTTTCTTT.

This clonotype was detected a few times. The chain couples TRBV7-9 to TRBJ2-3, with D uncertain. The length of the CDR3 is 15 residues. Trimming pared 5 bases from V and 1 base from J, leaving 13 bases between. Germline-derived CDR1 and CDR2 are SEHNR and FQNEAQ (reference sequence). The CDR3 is CASSPDALRTDTQYF. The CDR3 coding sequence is TGTGCCAGCAGCCCGGACGCACTCCGCACAGATACGCAGTATTTT.

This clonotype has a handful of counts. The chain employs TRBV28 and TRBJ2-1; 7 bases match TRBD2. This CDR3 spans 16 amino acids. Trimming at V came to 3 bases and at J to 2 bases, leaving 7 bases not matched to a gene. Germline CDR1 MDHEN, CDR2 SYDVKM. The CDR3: CASSFVGRYPYNEQFF. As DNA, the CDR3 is TGTGCCAGCAGTTTTGTCGGGAGGTACCCCTACAATGAGCAGTTCTTC.

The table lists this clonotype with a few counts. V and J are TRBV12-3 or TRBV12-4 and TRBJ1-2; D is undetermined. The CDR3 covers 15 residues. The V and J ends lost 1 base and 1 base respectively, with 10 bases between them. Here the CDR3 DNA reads TGTGCCAGCAGTTTAGGAGGAAACCTTAACTATGGCTACACCTTC. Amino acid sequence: CASSLGGNLNYGYTF.

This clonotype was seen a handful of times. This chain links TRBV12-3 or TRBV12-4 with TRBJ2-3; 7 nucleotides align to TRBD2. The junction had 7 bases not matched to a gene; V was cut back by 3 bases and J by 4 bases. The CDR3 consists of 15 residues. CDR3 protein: CASSFGGGIPDTQYF. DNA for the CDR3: TGTGCCAGCAGTTTCGGCGGGGGAATCCCAGATACGCAGTATTTT.

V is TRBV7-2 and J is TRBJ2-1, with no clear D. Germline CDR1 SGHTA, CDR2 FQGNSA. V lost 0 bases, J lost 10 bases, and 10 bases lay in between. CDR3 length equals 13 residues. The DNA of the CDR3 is TGTGCCAGCAGCTTAGCCCGAACGCCCGAGCAGTTCTTC. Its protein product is CASSLARTPEQFF.

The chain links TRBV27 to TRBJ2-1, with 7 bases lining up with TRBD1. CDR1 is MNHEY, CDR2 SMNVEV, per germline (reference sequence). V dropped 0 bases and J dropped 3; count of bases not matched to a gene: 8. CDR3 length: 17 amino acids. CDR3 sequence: CASSLSWTGTFYNEQFF. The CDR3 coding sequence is TGTGCCAGCAGTTTATCTTGGACAGGCACATTCTACAATGAGCAGTTCTTC.

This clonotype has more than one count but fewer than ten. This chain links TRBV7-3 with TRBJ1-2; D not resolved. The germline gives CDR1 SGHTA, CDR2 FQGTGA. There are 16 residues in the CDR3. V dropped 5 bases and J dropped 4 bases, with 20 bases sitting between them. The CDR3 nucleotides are TGTGCCAGCAGCCCCGGCGCGGAGGGAAAAGGCTATGGCTACACCTTC. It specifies CASSPGAEGKGYGYTF.

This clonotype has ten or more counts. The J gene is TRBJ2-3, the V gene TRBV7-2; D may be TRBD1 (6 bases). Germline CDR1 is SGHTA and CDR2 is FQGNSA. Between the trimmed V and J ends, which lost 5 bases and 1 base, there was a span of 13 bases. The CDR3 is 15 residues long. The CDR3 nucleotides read TGTGCCAGCAGCCAACAGGGAGCTGGCACAGATACGCAGTATTTT. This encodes CASSQQGAGTDTQYF.

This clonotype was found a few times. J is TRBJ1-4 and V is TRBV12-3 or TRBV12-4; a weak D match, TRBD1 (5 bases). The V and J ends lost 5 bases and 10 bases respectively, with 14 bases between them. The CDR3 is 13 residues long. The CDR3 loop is CASSAFFGGKLFF. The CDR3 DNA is TGTGCCAGCAGTGCCTTCTTTGGGGGAAAACTGTTTTTT.

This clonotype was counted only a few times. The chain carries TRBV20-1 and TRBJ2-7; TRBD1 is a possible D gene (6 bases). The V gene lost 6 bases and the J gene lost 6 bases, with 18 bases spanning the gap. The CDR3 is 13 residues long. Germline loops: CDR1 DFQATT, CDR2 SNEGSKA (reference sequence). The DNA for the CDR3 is TGCAGTGCCCGACAGGAAGCACAGGGCGAGCAGTACTTC. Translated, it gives CSARQEAQGEQYF.

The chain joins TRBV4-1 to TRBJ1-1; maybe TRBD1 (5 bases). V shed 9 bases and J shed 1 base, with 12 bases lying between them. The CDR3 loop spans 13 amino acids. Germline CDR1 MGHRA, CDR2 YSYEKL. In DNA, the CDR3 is TGCGCCAGTAGCGCTGACAGGAACACTGAAGCTTTCTTT. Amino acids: CASSADRNTEAFF.

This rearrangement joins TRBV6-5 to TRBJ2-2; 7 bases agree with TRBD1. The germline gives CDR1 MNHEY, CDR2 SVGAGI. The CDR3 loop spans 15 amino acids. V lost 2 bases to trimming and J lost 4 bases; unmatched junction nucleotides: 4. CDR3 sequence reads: CASSYRTGGTGELFF. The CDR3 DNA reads TGTGCCAGCAGTTACAGGACAGGTGGCACCGGGGAGCTGTTTTTT.

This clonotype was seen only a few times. This CDR3 is CASSLGRDRYQPQHF. In DNA, the CDR3 is TGTGCCAGCAGCTTGGGGCGGGACAGATATCAGCCCCAGCATTTT. The chain carries TRBV7-8 and TRBJ1-5; 7 bases line up with TRBD1. From germline, CDR1 is SGHVS and CDR2 FQNEAQ. Trimming cost V 3 bases and J 5 bases; bases outside gene matches: 7. The CDR3 extends over 15 amino acids.

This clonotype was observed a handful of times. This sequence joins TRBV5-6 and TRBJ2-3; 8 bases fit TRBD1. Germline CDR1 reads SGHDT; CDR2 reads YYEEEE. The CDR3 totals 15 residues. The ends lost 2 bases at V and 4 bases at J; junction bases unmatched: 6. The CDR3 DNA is TGTGCCAGCAGCTTCCGGACAGGGTCCCCAGATACGCAGTATTTT. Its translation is CASSFRTGSPDTQYF.

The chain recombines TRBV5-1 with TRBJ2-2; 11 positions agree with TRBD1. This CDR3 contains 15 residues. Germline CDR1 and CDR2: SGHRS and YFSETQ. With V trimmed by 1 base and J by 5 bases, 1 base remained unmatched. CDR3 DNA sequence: TGCGCCAGCAGCTTGAGGGACAGGGGGACCGGGGAGCTGTTTTTT. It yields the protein CASSLRDRGTGELFF. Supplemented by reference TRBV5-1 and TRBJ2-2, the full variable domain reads KAGVTQTPRYLIKTRGQQVTLSCSPISGHRSVSWYQQTPGQGLQFLFEYFSETQRNKGNFPGRFSGRQFSNSRSEMNVSTLELGDSALYLCASSLRDRGTGELFFGEGSRLTVL.

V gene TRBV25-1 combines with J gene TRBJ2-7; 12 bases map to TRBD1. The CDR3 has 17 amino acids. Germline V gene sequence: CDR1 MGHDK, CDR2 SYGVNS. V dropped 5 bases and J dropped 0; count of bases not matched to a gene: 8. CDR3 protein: CASSTSGQGASSYEQYF. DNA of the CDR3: TGTGCCAGCAGTACCTCGGGACAGGGGGCTTCCTCCTACGAGCAGTACTTC.

The CDR3 DNA is TGCGCCAGCAGCTTGGGGGGTAATCGGGATACGCAGTATTTT. This encodes CASSLGGNRDTQYF. The rearrangement joins TRBV5-1 to TRBJ2-3, with D unresolved. The germline V gene encodes CDR1 SGHRS and CDR2 YFSETQ. The CDR3 is 14 amino acids. Trimming pared 0 bases from V and 6 bases from J, leaving 11 bases between.

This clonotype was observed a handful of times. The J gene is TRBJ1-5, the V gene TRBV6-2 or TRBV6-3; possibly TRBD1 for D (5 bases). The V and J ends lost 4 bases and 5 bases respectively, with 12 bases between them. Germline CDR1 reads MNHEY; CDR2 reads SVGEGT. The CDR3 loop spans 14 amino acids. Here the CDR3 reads CASSLWGSDQPQHF. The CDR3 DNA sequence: TGTGCCAGCAGTTTATGGGGGAGCGATCAGCCCCAGCATTTT.

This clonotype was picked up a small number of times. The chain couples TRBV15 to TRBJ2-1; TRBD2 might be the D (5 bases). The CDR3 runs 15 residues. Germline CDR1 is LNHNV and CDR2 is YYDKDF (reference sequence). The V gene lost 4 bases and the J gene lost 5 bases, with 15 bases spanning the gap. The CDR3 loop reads CATSKDYPPHNEQFF. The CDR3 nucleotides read TGTGCCACCAGCAAAGACTACCCGCCCCACAATGAGCAGTTCTTC.